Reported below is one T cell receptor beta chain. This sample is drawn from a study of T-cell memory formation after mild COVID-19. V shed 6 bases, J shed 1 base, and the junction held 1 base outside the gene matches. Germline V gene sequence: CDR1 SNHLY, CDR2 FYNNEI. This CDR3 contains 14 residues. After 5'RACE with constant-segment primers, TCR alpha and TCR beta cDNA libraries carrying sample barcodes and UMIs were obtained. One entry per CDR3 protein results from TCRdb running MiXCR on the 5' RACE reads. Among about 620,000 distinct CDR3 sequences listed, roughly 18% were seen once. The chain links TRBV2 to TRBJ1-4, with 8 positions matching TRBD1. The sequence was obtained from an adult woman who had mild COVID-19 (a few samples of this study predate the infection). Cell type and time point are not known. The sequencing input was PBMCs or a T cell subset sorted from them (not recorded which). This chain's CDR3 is CASRDRGTNEKLFF. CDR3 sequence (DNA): TGTGCCAGCAGAGACAGGGGAACTAATGAAAAACTGTTTTTT.